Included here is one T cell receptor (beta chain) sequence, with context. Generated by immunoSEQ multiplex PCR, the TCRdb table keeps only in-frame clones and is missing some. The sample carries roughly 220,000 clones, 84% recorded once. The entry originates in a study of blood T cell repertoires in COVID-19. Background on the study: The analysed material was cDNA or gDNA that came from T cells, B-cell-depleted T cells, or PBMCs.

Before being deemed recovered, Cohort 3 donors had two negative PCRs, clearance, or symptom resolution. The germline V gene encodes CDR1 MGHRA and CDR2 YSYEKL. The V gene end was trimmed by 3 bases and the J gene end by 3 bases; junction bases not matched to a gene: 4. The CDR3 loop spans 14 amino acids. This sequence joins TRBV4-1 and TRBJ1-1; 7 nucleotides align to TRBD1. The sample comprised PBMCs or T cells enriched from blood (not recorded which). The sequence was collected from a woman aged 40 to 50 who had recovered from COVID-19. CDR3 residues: CASSQVRGDTEAFF. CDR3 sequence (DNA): TGCGCCAGCAGCCAGGTCAGGGGGGACACTGAAGCTTTCTTT.